The T cell receptor beta chain under discussion was sequenced for a study of cytomegalovirus exposure and HLA in healthy donors. For the study at large: Within an early data release were about 85 million unique TCRs drawn from HLA-typed donors.

The V gene's germline CDR1 is WSHSY and CDR2 SAAADI. The CDR3 extends over 14 amino acids. J gave up 10 bases and V 7 bases, and 7 bases lay outside the gene matches. A remark on this clone: The antigen remains undetermined.

The primer mix had 60 Vbeta and 13 Jbeta primers. Assay used: immunoSEQ multiplex PCR; TCRdb lists only in-frame clones, some missing. Its clone listing holds more than 140,000 clones. Study conclusions and caveats: CMV serostatus alone was available as immune exposure information. Using a false discovery rate of 0.05, a later analysis showed that 16,000 or so TCR beta sequences were associated with HLA alleles.

The sequencing sample was made of PBMCs. The receptor was derived from a woman aged 18-29 years in good health and CMV-seronegative. This rearrangement joins TRBV10-2 to TRBJ2-2; 12 nucleotides match TRBD2. The CDR3 here is CASTLAGGPEELFF. Written as DNA, the CDR3 is TGCGCCAGCACCCTAGCGGGAGGGCCTGAGGAGCTGTTTTTT.